Listed below are T cell receptor beta chains from one sample, sequenced in a study of CD8 T cells in Susac syndrome. TCRdb independently ran MiXCR on the immunoSEQ multiplex PCR reads; one entry per CDR3 protein. The repertoire holds hundreds of thousands of distinct CDR3 sequences, around 91% seen once, with 0.18% in the top ten. Source material: CD8+ T cells from PBMCs. The receptor source for this set is a human donor with multiple sclerosis. Each CDR3 is given with its conserved first and last residue. A D gene is named only where the DNA matches it firmly. A row's size may be missing; if present it is once, few, many or a size class.

d_call: .
j_call: TRBJ2-7
clone_size: .
v_call: TRBV7-9
cdr3_nt: TGTGCCAGCTTCGATGGACAGCTCGACGAGCAGTACTTC
cdr3_aa: CASFDGQLDEQYF

d_call: .
j_call: TRBJ2-2
clone_size: .
v_call: TRBV7-9
cdr3_nt: TGTGCCAGCAGCTTAGCATTTAAGCCGGATGCGAACACCGGGGAGCTGTTTTTT
cdr3_aa: CASSLAFKPDANTGELFF

d_call: .
j_call: TRBJ2-7
clone_size: once
v_call: TRBV11-2
cdr3_nt: TGTGCCAGCAGCCACGGGATCGGCGAGCAGTACTTC
cdr3_aa: CASSHGIGEQYF

d_call: TRBD1
j_call: TRBJ1-1
clone_size: .
v_call: TRBV19
cdr3_nt: TGTGCCAGTAATCGACAGGGGGCGCACACTGAAGCTTTCTTT
cdr3_aa: CASNRQGAHTEAFF

d_call: .
j_call: TRBJ1-5
clone_size: .
v_call: TRBV12-3/TRBV12-4
cdr3_nt: TGTGCCAGCAGTTGGATGGGCAATCAGCCCCAGCATTTT
cdr3_aa: CASSWMGNQPQHF

d_call: TRBD1
j_call: TRBJ2-1
clone_size: .
v_call: TRBV6-2/TRBV6-3
cdr3_nt: TGTGCCAGCAGGGACCCAGGACAGGGGAATGAGCAGTTCTTC
cdr3_aa: CASRDPGQGNEQFF

d_call: .
j_call: TRBJ1-2
clone_size: .
v_call: TRBV2
cdr3_nt: TGTGCCAGCAGTGAAACCCCCGAACAGCTCTATGGCTACACCTTC
cdr3_aa: CASSETPEQLYGYTF

d_call: TRBD2
j_call: TRBJ2-1
clone_size: .
v_call: TRBV12-3/TRBV12-4
cdr3_nt: TGTGCCAGCAGTTTACCGCGGGGACTAGCGGTCGACAATGAGCAGTTCTTC
cdr3_aa: CASSLPRGLAVDNEQFF

d_call: TRBD2
j_call: TRBJ2-1
clone_size: .
v_call: TRBV7-9
cdr3_nt: TGTGCCAGCACCCAGGGCGTAGCGGGAGCCCCCTTTTACAATGAGCAGTTCTTC
cdr3_aa: CASTQGVAGAPFYNEQFF

d_call: .
j_call: TRBJ2-7
clone_size: .
v_call: TRBV7-9
cdr3_nt: TGTGCCAGCAGCTTCCGGACAGACCCCTACGAGCAGTACTTC
cdr3_aa: CASSFRTDPYEQYF

d_call: .
j_call: TRBJ2-7
clone_size: .
v_call: TRBV12-3/TRBV12-4
cdr3_nt: TGTGCCAGCAGTCCCCCCGGGACGGTCCACGAGCAGTACTTC
cdr3_aa: CASSPPGTVHEQYF

d_call: .
j_call: TRBJ1-4
clone_size: .
v_call: TRBV18
cdr3_nt: TGTGCCAGCTCCGCAGGGGCGGAGTGGCATGAAAAACTGTTTTTT
cdr3_aa: CASSAGAEWHEKLFF

d_call: .
j_call: TRBJ2-7
clone_size: .
v_call: TRBV12-3/TRBV12-4
cdr3_nt: TGTGCCAGCAGTTTACCTGATGCGCGTTACGAGCAGTACTTC
cdr3_aa: CASSLPDARYEQYF

d_call: .
j_call: TRBJ2-2
clone_size: few
v_call: TRBV7-9
cdr3_nt: TGTGCCAGCGGGACTCTAAACACCGGGGAGCTGTTTTTT
cdr3_aa: CASGTLNTGELFF

d_call: .
j_call: TRBJ1-4
clone_size: .
v_call: TRBV7-8
cdr3_nt: TGTGCCAGCAGCTTAGTCCCCCATGCAACTAATGAAAAACTGTTTTTT
cdr3_aa: CASSLVPHATNEKLFF

d_call: TRBD2
j_call: TRBJ2-1
clone_size: .
v_call: TRBV9
cdr3_nt: TGTGCCAGCAGCGGTAGCGGGGAGGGGCAGTTCTTC
cdr3_aa: CASSGSGEGQFF

d_call: .
j_call: TRBJ2-2
clone_size: once
v_call: TRBV5-1
cdr3_nt: TGCGCCAGCAGCTTGGGTGGCAGGGAAGTTCGTACCGGGGAGCTGTTTTTT
cdr3_aa: CASSLGGREVRTGELFF